This T cell receptor beta chain was captured in a study of blood T cell repertoires in COVID-19 (dated by TCRdb to 2020 to 2022). Broadly, across the study: Collaborator samples came from the United States, Italy and Spain and covered acute and convalescent phases of COVID-19. Subjects who had been exposed to COVID-19, were actively infected with it, or had recovered from it provided the deeply sampled blood TCRbeta repertoires that made up the dataset. The repertoires were released in a freely available public database meant as a resource for research on the immune response to SARS-CoV-2. HLA class I and class II types, where available, came from metadata supplied by the sample provider rather than from assay-based typing. The sample metadata nearly always contained a de-identified subject ID, COVID-19 status, age in years and sex. The prospective study material was composed of cDNA or gDNA derived from T cells, B-cell-depleted T cells, or PBMCs. Samples were obtained from the ongoing ImmuneRACE study (first 160 participants) and from 1,254 subjects provided by 6 global collaborators. What the study reported, not specific to this receptor: How much clinical and demographic metadata was included differed by source and by participant, and the metadata was provided uncurated.

Worth noting for this clone: There is no known antigen for this receptor. Nothing much larger sits one base from this clone, and base qualities are not available.

TCRbeta CDR3 regions were amplified from genomic DNA by means of the immunoSEQ Assay, a bias-controlled multiplex PCR. Regarding the original processing steps: The number of nucleated cells in each sample was estimated from the amplification of reference gene primers within the assay. To quantify the absolute abundance of each unique TCRbeta CDR3 rearrangement, sequence reads were collapsed and filtered. Productive Simpson clonality was computed per sample as the square root of Simpson's diversity index over productive rearrangements. As stored in TCRdb, this immuneACCESS dataset retains in-frame rearrangements with V and J assigned. A fraction of the clones does not appear; measured against another copy, unresolved V genes explain less than half of the discrepancy, and the remainder lacks a known reason. That table gives V, J and clone size, and the DNA gave D and trimming. This sample has 130,000 or so clones in its table, and around 79% of those were observed once. Less than 5% of the sample is taken by the ten largest.

Cut back by 4 bases and 5 bases, the V and J ends lie 14 bases apart. For CDR1 and CDR2, the germline V gene lists SGHDN and FVKESK. The CDR3 goes from the cysteine to the phenylalanine over 14 residues. CDR3 DNA is the only sequence kept; it has 42 bases, read in frame from the first base. One collaborating source in Seattle enrolled patients during active infection and followed them longitudinally through the course of disease. Each collaborating institution followed its own protocols to collect whole blood in K2EDTA tubes. For TCRbeta analysis, collaborators shipped samples in one of three forms: frozen whole blood, isolated PBMCs, or DNA extracted from either of those sample types.

The clonotype comes from a woman aged 70-85 years with COVID-19, enrolled during active disease. In this chain, TRBV14 is recombined with TRBJ2-5; perhaps TRBD1 is the D gene, with 5 bases matching. Sequenced material: peripheral blood. CDR3 protein: CASSLRGAGETQYF. The nucleotide sequence is given as TGTGCCAGCAGCCTGCGTGGGGCAGGGGAGACCCAGTACTTC.